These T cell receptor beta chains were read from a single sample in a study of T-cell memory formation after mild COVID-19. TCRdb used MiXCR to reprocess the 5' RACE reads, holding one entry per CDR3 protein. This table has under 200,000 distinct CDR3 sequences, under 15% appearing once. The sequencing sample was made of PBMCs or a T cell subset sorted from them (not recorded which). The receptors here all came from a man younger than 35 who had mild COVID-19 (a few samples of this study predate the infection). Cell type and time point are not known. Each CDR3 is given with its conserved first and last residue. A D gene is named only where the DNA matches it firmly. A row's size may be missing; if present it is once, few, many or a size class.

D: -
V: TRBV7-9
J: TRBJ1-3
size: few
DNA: TGTGCCAGCAGCTTAATGGGATATGGAGACACCATATATTTT
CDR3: CASSLMGYGDTIYF

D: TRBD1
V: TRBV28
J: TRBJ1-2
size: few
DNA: TGTGCCAGCACACAGGGGGCTGACTATGGCTACACCTTC
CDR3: CASTQGADYGYTF

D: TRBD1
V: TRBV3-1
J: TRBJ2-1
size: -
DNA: TGTGCCAGCAGCCAAGTAAGCGGGACAGGGCCCTACAATGAGCAGTTCTTC
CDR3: CASSQVSGTGPYNEQFF

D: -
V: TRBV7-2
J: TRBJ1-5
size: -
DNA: TGTGCCAGCAGCTTGCGGGGGCGCAATCAGCCCCAGCATTTT
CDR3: CASSLRGRNQPQHF

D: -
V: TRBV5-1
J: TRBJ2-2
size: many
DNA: TGCGCCAGCAGCCCTGACAGCCACACCGGGGAGCTGTTTTTT
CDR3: CASSPDSHTGELFF

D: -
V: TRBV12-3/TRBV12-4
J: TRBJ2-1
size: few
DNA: TGTGCCAGCAGTTTGAGGGACGGGCACAATGAGCAGTTCTTC
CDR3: CASSLRDGHNEQFF

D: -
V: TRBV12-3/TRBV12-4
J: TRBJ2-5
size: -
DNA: TGTGCCAGCAGCCGCCTGAGAGGGGGAGCACAAGAGACCCAGTACTTC
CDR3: CASSRLRGGAQETQYF

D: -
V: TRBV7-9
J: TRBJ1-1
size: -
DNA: TGTGCCAGCAGCCTATCAGGGTTTACTGAAGCTTTCTTT
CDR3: CASSLSGFTEAFF

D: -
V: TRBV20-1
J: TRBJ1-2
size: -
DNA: TGCAGTGCACGCCCGGACTCGTATGGCTACACCTTC
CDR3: CSARPDSYGYTF

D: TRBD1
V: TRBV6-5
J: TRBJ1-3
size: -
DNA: TGTGCCAGCAGTTACTCGATAACAGGGGCTGGAAACACCATATATTTT
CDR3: CASSYSITGAGNTIYF

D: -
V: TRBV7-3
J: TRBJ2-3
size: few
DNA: TGTGCCAGCAGCTTTGGCGCTACAGATACGCAGTATTTT
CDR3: CASSFGATDTQYF

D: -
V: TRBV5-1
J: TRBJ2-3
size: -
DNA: TGCGCCAGCAGCGCCAGTGACACAGATACGCAGTATTTT
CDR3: CASSASDTDTQYF

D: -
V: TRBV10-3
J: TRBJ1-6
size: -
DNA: TGTGCCATCAGTGATTCGGCAGGGAATAGTTCACCCCTCCACTTT
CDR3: CAISDSAGNSSPLHF

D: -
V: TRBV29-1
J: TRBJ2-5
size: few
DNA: TGCAGCGTTGCTGGTGCTCAAGAGACCCAGTACTTC
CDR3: CSVAGAQETQYF

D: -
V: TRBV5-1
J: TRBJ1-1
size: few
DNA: TGCGCCAGCAGCTTGCTCCCAATGAACACTGAAGCTTTCTTT
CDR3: CASSLLPMNTEAFF

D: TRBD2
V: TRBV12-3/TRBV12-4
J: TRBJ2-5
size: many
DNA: TGTGCCAGCAGTTTAAGCGGGGGGGCCCCCCAAGAGACCCAGTACTTC
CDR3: CASSLSGGAPQETQYF

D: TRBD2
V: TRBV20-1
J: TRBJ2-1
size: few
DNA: TGCAGTGCTAGAGAGCCGAGCGGGGGCTCCTACAATGAGCAGTTCTTC
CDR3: CSAREPSGGSYNEQFF

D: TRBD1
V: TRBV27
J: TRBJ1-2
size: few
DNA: TGTGCCACCTCCAGGGGGTTTGGCTATGGCTACACCTTC
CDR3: CATSRGFGYGYTF

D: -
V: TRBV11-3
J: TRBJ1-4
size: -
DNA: TGTGCCAGCCATAATCGGGTCCATGAAAAACTGTTTTTT
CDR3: CASHNRVHEKLFF

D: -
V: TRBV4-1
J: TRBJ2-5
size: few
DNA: TGCGCCAGCAGCCCAGGGGGAGGGAAAGAGACCCAGTACTTC
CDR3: CASSPGGGKETQYF

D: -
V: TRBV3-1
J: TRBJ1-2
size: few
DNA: TGTGCCAGCAGCCCCCGGGGACCTTCTTATGGCTACACCTTC
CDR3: CASSPRGPSYGYTF

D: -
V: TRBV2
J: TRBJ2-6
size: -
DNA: TGTGCCAGCAGGTTGAGTGGAGTGGGGGCCAACGTCCTGACTTTC
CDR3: CASRLSGVGANVLTF

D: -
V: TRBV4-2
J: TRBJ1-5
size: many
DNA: TGTGCCAGCAGCCAAGGCCCGAGGCAGCCCCAGCATTTT
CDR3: CASSQGPRQPQHF

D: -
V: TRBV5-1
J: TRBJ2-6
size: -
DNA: TGCGCCAGCAGCTCACAGGTTCTCTCTGGGGCCAACGTCCTGACTTTC
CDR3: CASSSQVLSGANVLTF

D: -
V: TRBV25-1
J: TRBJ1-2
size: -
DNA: TGTGCCAGCAGTGAATCCGTGGGCGGCTACACCTTC
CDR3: CASSESVGGYTF

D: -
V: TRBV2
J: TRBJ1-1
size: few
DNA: TGTGCCAGCACCGCGGACCGGAACACTGAAGCTTTCTTT
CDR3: CASTADRNTEAFF

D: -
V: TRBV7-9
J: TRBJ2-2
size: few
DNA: TGTGCCAGCAGCTTAGGGGGAGCCAGCACCGGGGAGCTGTTTTTT
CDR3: CASSLGGASTGELFF

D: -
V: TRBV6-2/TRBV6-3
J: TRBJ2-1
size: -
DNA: TGTGCCACCCACGGGGCAGGGCGGGATGAGCAGTTCTTC
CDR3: CATHGAGRDEQFF

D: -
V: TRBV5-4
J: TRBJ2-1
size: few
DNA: TGTGCCAGCAGCCTTACGAGTGATCTCCTCAATGAGCAGTTCTTC
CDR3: CASSLTSDLLNEQFF

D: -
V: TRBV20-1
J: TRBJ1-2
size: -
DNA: TGCAGTGCTCGGTCTGAGATCCACTATGGCTACACCTTC
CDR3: CSARSEIHYGYTF

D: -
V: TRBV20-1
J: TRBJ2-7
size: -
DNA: TGCAGTGCTATTAAGCGTCGGGGCTCCTACGAGCAGTACTTC
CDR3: CSAIKRRGSYEQYF

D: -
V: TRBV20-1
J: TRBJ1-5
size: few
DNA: TGCAGTGCTGGGGGTGCCGGGACGGGTCAGCCCCAGCATTTT
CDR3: CSAGGAGTGQPQHF

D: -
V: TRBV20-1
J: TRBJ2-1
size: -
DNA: TGCAGTGCTTCCTATGTTACTTGGGCCCCTGAGCAGTTCTTC
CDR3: CSASYVTWAPEQFF

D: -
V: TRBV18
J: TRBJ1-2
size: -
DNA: TGTGCCAGCTCCCCGGACAGTAGGGGCTACACCTTC
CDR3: CASSPDSRGYTF

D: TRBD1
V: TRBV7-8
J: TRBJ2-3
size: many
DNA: TGTGCCAGCAGCTTCCGGGACAGGGGTAGAGATACGCAGTATTTT
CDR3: CASSFRDRGRDTQYF

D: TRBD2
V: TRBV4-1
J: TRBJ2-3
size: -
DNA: TGCGCCAGCAGCCAGGGGGGGGTAGATACGCAGTATTTT
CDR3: CASSQGGVDTQYF

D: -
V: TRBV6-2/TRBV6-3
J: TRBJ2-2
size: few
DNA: TGTGCCAGCAGTTACTCGACCATCACCGGGGAGCTGTTTTTT
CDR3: CASSYSTITGELFF

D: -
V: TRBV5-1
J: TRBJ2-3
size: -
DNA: TGCGCCAGCAGCACCGGACACTCCTTCACAGATACGCAGTATTTT
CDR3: CASSTGHSFTDTQYF

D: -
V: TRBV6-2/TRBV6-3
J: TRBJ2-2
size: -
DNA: TGTGCCAGCAGTTCCCGGTCGGGGTTGGCCGGGGAGCTGTTTTTT
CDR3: CASSSRSGLAGELFF

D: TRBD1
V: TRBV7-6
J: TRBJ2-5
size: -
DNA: TGTGCCAGCAGCACCAGACAGGGGACGGGGTGGGAGACCCAGTACTTC
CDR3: CASSTRQGTGWETQYF

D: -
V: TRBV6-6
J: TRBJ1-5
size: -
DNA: TGTGCCAGCACCGAAGTACCCGGGGGGGTCGTTCAGCCCCAGCATTTT
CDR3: CASTEVPGGVVQPQHF

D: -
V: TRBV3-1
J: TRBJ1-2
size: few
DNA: TGTGCCAGCAGCCAAGATACGGGGTACTATGGCTACACCTTC
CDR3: CASSQDTGYYGYTF

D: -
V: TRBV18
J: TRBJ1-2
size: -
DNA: TGTGCCAGCTCACCAGACACAGGAGGCTATGGCTACACCTTC
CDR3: CASSPDTGGYGYTF

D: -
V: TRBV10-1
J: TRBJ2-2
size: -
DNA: TGCGCCAGCAGCAGGGTCCCCACCGGGGAGCTGTTTTTT
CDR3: CASSRVPTGELFF

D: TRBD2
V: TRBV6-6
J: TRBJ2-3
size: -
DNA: TGTGCCAGCAGTAGCCTTGGGCGGGGGGGGAAAGATACGCAGTATTTT
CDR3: CASSSLGRGGKDTQYF

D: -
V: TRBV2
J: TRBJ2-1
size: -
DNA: TGTGCCAGCAGTGATTGGGGGTACAATGAGCAGTTCTTC
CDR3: CASSDWGYNEQFF

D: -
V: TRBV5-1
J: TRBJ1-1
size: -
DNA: TGCGCCAGCAGCTTGGTCGGGATGATGAACACTGAAGCTTTCTTT
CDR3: CASSLVGMMNTEAFF

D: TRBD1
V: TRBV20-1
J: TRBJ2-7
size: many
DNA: TGCAGTGCTAGAGATACGACAGGGTACGAGCAGTACTTC
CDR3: CSARDTTGYEQYF